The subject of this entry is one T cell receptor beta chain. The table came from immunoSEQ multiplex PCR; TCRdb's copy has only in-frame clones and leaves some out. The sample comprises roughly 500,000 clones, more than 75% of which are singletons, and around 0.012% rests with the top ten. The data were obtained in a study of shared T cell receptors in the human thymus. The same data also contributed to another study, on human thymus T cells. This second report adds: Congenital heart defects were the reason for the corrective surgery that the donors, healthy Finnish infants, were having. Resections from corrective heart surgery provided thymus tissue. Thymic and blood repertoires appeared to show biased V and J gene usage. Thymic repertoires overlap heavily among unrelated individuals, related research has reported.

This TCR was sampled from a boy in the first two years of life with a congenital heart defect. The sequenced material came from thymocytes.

The CDR3 DNA follows: TGTGCCAGCAGCTTCGGGAGCGGGACTTCCTACGAGCAGTACTTC. This gives the protein CASSFGSGTSYEQYF. The chain links TRBV11-2 to TRBJ2-7; 7 bases fit TRBD2. J was trimmed by 1 base and V by 3 bases; bases with no gene match: 6. The CDR3 has 15 amino acids. Looked up from germline, CDR1 is SGHAT and CDR2 is FQNNGV.